A single sample gave rise to the 15 T cell receptor beta chains below, sequenced in a study of identical twins. TCRdb re-called the 5' RACE reads with MiXCR, one entry per CDR3 protein. The data contain some 690,000 distinct CDR3 sequences, roughly 20% of them singletons. The sample was also reused in another study, on T cells expressing NK-cell markers.

The sequenced material came from PBMCs. The receptors stem from a woman between 18 and 29 years old in good health.

A few counts support this clonotype. This chain joins TRBV15 and TRBJ1-2; D not certain. The CDR3 spans 15 residues. Germline values: CDR1 LNHNV, CDR2 YYDKDF (reference sequence). The V gene lost 0 bases and the J gene lost 2 bases, with 10 bases spanning the gap. For the CDR3, the DNA is TGTGCCACCAGCAGAGATAGCTCAGGCAACTATGGCTACACCTTC. It is translated as CATSRDSSGNYGYTF.

This clonotype appeared a few times. The V gene is TRBV5-1, the J gene TRBJ2-5, with TRBD2 matching over 8 bases. The J segment lost 1 base and the V segment lost 4 bases, leaving 3 bases of the junction unmatched. CDR3 length equals 14 residues. CDR1 is SGHRS and CDR2 is YFSETQ in the germline V gene. The CDR3 spells CASSRGGPQETQYF. For the CDR3, the DNA is TGCGCCAGCAGCCGGGGGGGCCCCCAAGAGACCCAGTACTTC.

This clonotype showed up many times. The chain is built from TRBV20-1 and TRBJ2-2; D uncertain. The CDR3 consists of 12 residues. Trimming pared 0 bases from V and 4 bases from J, leaving 3 bases between. The V gene's germline CDR1 is DFQATT and CDR2 SNEGSKA (reference sequence). DNA for the CDR3: TGCAGTGCTAGAGAGGTCACCGGGGAGCTGTTTTTT. This gives the protein CSAREVTGELFF.

This clonotype was seen ten or more times. The V gene is TRBV12-3 or TRBV12-4, the J gene TRBJ2-1, with 10 bases aligning to TRBD2. Trimming at V came to 6 bases and at J to 5 bases, leaving 4 bases not matched to a gene. This CDR3 contains 14 residues. CDR3 DNA: TGTGCCAGCAGCCAACTAGCGGGACACAATGAGCAGTTCTTC. It is translated as CASSQLAGHNEQFF.

V is TRBV7-9 and J is TRBJ2-6; D unclear. The V gene's germline CDR1 is SEHNR and CDR2 FQNEAQ (reference sequence). Trimming pared 5 bases from V and 3 bases from J, leaving 11 bases between. The CDR3 has 15 residues. The CDR3 sequence is CASSLRHNGANVLTF. The CDR3 DNA sequence: TGTGCCAGCAGCCTCAGACATAATGGGGCCAACGTCCTGACTTTC.

J is TRBJ1-2 and V is TRBV10-3; D is unclear. Germline V gives CDR1 ENHRY, CDR2 SYGVKD. V shed 0 bases and J shed 8 bases, with 13 bases lying between them. This CDR3 is built from 14 residues. The CDR3: CAISESGSLGGYTF. The CDR3 bases are TGTGCCATCAGTGAGTCGGGCTCCCTTGGAGGCTACACCTTC.

This clonotype was picked up many times. The chain employs TRBV12-3 or TRBV12-4 and TRBJ2-3, with D tentatively TRBD2 (6 bases). The CDR3 is made up of 11 amino acids. Trimming took 6 bases from V and 9 from J, leaving 10 bases between them. CDR3 residues: CASSSGGTQYF. CDR3 coding DNA: TGTGCCAGCAGCTCAGGAGGGACGCAGTATTTT.

This clonotype was seen more than once but under ten times. The chain carries TRBV10-3 and TRBJ2-7; no definite D call. The CDR3 sequence is 14 residues long. The germline gives CDR1 ENHRY, CDR2 SYGVKD. V lost 2 bases and J 0 bases, leaving 8 bases between the germline ends. In nucleotides, the CDR3 is TGTGCCATCAGTGAGGACCTACGCTCCTACGAGCAGTACTTC. This gives the protein CAISEDLRSYEQYF.

The chain links TRBV6-1 to TRBJ2-3, with TRBD1 matching over 12 bases. The CDR3 runs to 14 residues. Germline assignment: CDR1 MNHNS and CDR2 SASEGT. The V gene end was trimmed by 6 bases and the J gene end by 8 bases; junction bases not matched to a gene: 6. CDR3 DNA: TGTGCCAGCAGGGGGACAGGGGGCAGGGGTACGCAGTATTTT. It yields the protein CASRGTGGRGTQYF.

This clonotype occurred a few times. The chain combines TRBV29-1 with TRBJ1-1; D gene unclear. The CDR3 runs to 12 residues. The V end lost 5 bases, the J end lost 3 bases, and 10 bases lay between the germline ends. Germline loops: CDR1 SQVTM, CDR2 ANQGSEA. The CDR3 loop reads CSVHAEHTEAFF. The CDR3 bases are TGCAGCGTTCACGCGGAACACACTGAAGCTTTCTTT. The complete variable domain, with remaining parts taken from reference TRBV29-1 and TRBJ1-1, reads SAVISQKPSRDICQRGTSLTIQCQVDSQVTMMFWYRQQPGQSLTLIATANQGSEATYESGFVIDKFPISRPNLTFSTLTVSNMSPEDSSIYLCSVHAEHTEAFFGQGTRLTVV.

The chain recombines TRBV12-3 or TRBV12-4 with TRBJ2-5; either TRBD1 or TRBD2 may supply D (5 bases each). The CDR3 is 14 amino acids. Trimming pared 6 bases from V and 6 bases from J, leaving 17 bases between. The CDR3 bases are TGTGCCAGCAGCACTTGGGCCACGGGACAGACCCAGTACTTC. As protein: CASSTWATGQTQYF.

This clonotype was seen many times. This chain connects TRBV12-3 or TRBV12-4 to TRBJ2-1, with a weak D call TRBD2 (5 bases). V gave up 3 bases and J gave up 7 bases, with 16 bases separating them. The CDR3 is 15 residues long. The CDR3 here is CASSFPRTGDNEQFF. The CDR3 nucleotides are TGTGCCAGCAGTTTTCCCCGGACTGGAGATAATGAGCAGTTCTTC.

The V call is TRBV7-2, the J call TRBJ1-1, with 8 bases identical to TRBD1. This CDR3 spans 15 amino acids. J was trimmed by 5 bases and V by 2 bases; bases with no gene match: 7. The germline V gene has CDR1 SGHTA and CDR2 FQGNSA. CDR3 loop: CASSLQDRESTEAFF. DNA of the CDR3: TGTGCCAGCAGCTTACAGGACAGGGAGAGTACTGAAGCTTTCTTT.

A few counts support this clonotype. The CDR3 sequence: CASNREPGRAGEQFF. DNA for the CDR3: TGTGCCAGCAATCGAGAGCCCGGGAGGGCAGGAGAGCAGTTCTTC. The chain employs TRBV6-1 and TRBJ2-1, with TRBD2 matching over 8 bases. V lost 7 bases to trimming and J lost 10 bases; unmatched junction nucleotides: 15. The CDR3 spans 15 residues. Germline V lookup: CDR1 MNHNS, CDR2 SASEGT.

This clonotype has only a few counts. The V and J genes are TRBV9 and TRBJ2-1; weak D call: TRBD2 (6 bases). CDR3 length equals 14 residues. Germline values: CDR1 SGDLS, CDR2 YYNGEE. V lost 4 bases and J 7 bases, leaving 15 bases between the germline ends. This CDR3 reads CASSPGGVGNEQFF. Here the CDR3 DNA reads TGTGCCAGCAGCCCCGGGGGAGTAGGGAATGAGCAGTTCTTC.